These 12 T cell receptor beta chains originate from one sample sequenced in a study of T-cell reconstitution after alpha-beta-depleted transplantation in children. Preparation of the TCRbeta library involved a method that used unique molecular identifiers. TCRdb used MiXCR to reprocess the PCR reads, holding one entry per CDR3 protein. The repertoire holds approximately 510,000 distinct CDR3 sequences, roughly 18% seen once, with less than 4% in the top ten. Specimen: PBMCs from the stem cell graft donor, collected from the stem cell graft. The source is a human donor who donated a stem cell graft to a child with acute lymphoblastic leukemia.

The chain carries TRBV29-1 and TRBJ2-5, with a weak D call TRBD2 (5 bases). Looked up from germline, CDR1 is SQVTM and CDR2 is ANQGSEA. CDR3 size: 13 residues. This CDR3 reads CRGREECEETQYF. The CDR3 DNA reads TGCAGAGGGAGAGAGGAGTGTGAAGAGACCCAGTACTTC.

The chain uses TRBV6-1 and TRBJ2-1; TRBD2 matches 15 bases. Per germline, CDR1 MNHNS and CDR2 SASEGT. The CDR3 has 15 residues. Trimming at V came to 7 bases and at J to 9 bases, leaving 7 bases not matched to a gene. The CDR3 nucleotides are TGTGCCAGCACCCTAGGACTAGCGGGAGGGCGTGAGCAGTTCTTC. Amino acid sequence: CASTLGLAGGREQFF.

The chain is built from TRBV20-1 and TRBJ2-5, with 9 bases identical to TRBD2. The ends lost 0 bases at V and 2 bases at J; junction bases unmatched: 13. Germline V lookup: CDR1 DFQATT, CDR2 SNEGSKA (reference sequence). This CDR3 is built from 18 residues. The chain's CDR3 is CSARDLSGASGIQETQYF. The CDR3 nucleotides are TGCAGTGCTAGAGATCTAAGTGGGGCTAGCGGGATTCAAGAGACCCAGTACTTC.

The rearrangement links TRBV20-1 to TRBJ1-5; D unresolved. The CDR3 sequence is 14 residues long. V lost 1 base and J 4 bases, leaving 11 bases between the germline ends. The germline V gene has CDR1 DFQATT and CDR2 SNEGSKA (reference sequence). The CDR3 bases are TGCAGTGCTAGAGTACGGGTCGGAAATCAGCCCCAGCATTTT. Protein sequence: CSARVRVGNQPQHF.

The chain uses TRBV9 and TRBJ1-2; D is uncertain. Trimming removed 2 bases at V and 7 bases at J, with 6 bases between. The CDR3 has 11 residues. CDR1 SGDLS and CDR2 YYNGEE come from the germline V gene. CDR3 amino acids: CASSVGSGYTF. The CDR3 DNA sequence: TGTGCCAGCAGCGTGGGGTCTGGCTACACCTTC.

The chain recombines TRBV18 with TRBJ2-3, with 8 bases aligning to TRBD1. This CDR3 has 16 amino acids. From germline, CDR1 is KGHSH and CDR2 LQKENI. V shed 3 bases, J shed 1 base, and the junction held 6 bases outside the gene matches. The CDR3 spells CASSPTGGTGTDTQYF. The CDR3 DNA reads as TGTGCCAGCTCACCTACAGGGGGGACGGGCACAGATACGCAGTATTTT.

V and J are TRBV29-1 and TRBJ1-1, with D perhaps TRBD1 (5 bases). CDR1 and CDR2 from the germline V gene are SQVTM and ANQGSEA. The V gene lost 6 bases and the J gene lost 3 bases, with 11 bases spanning the gap. CDR3 length equals 12 residues. The CDR3 region has the DNA TGCAGCGTCGGGGCCTCGGACACTGAAGCTTTCTTT. As protein: CSVGASDTEAFF.

The rearrangement links TRBV5-1 to TRBJ2-7; D may be TRBD2 (5 bases). Trimming took 0 bases from V and 3 from J, leaving 16 bases between them. CDR3 length equals 16 residues. CDR1 is SGHRS and CDR2 is YFSETQ in the germline V gene. The CDR3 DNA is TGCGCCAGCAGCTTGGAAATACGAGGGAGACTCTACGAGCAGTACTTC. Amino acids: CASSLEIRGRLYEQYF.

V is TRBV14 and J is TRBJ1-2, with D uncertain. Germline V CDR1 and CDR2: SGHDN, FVKESK. V was pared by 4 bases and J by 4 bases, with 16 bases between. There are 15 residues in the CDR3. CDR3 loop: CASSPADTYLYGYTF. The CDR3 coding sequence is TGTGCCAGCAGCCCAGCAGACACGTATCTCTATGGCTACACCTTC.

The chain joins TRBV9 to TRBJ1-1; a possible D gene is TRBD1 (5 bases). The CDR3 consists of 13 residues. Germline loops: CDR1 SGDLS, CDR2 YYNGEE. V lost 3 bases, J lost 9 bases, and 15 bases lay in between. The DNA for the CDR3 is TGTGCCAGCAGCGGAACTGGGACCCTGAAAGCTTTCTTT. Protein product: CASSGTGTLKAFF. Supplemented by reference TRBV9 and TRBJ1-1, the full variable domain reads DSGVTQTPKHLITATGQRVTLRCSPRSGDLSVYWYQQSLDQGLQFLIQYYNGEERAKGNILERFSAQQFPDLHSELNLSSLELGDSALYFCASSGTGTLKAFFGQGTRLTVV.

This clonotype showed up many times. The V gene is TRBV9, the J gene TRBJ1-4; D call uncertain. Trimming took 3 bases from V and 0 from J, leaving 6 bases between them. There are 14 residues in the CDR3. The germline V gene has CDR1 SGDLS and CDR2 YYNGEE. CDR3 protein: CASSGGATNEKLFF. The CDR3 region has the DNA TGTGCCAGCAGCGGGGGAGCAACTAATGAAAAACTGTTTTTT.

This clonotype was seen more than once but under ten times. The chain uses TRBV28 and TRBJ2-7, with D possibly being TRBD1 or TRBD2 (5 bases each). Germline lookup yields CDR1 MDHEN and CDR2 SYDVKM. The germline V and J ends were trimmed by 6 bases and 4 bases, with 19 bases remaining between them. The CDR3 covers 15 residues. The chain's CDR3 is CASRPPGPPFYEQYF. The CDR3 bases are TGTGCCAGCAGACCGCCGGGACCGCCTTTTTACGAGCAGTACTTC.